The 4 T cell receptor beta chains below were found in one sample sequenced in a study of blood T cell repertoires in COVID-19. Using immunoSEQ multiplex PCR, the repertoire was profiled, and TCRdb retains in-frame clones only, with some absent. The top ten hold more than 15% of the sample, which has some 270,000 clones, 65% to 85% seen once. Sequencing was carried out using peripheral blood. All receptors come from a person aged 70 to 85 with COVID-19, enrolled during active disease.

The rearrangement uses TRBV24-1 and TRBJ2-7; 11 bases are shared with TRBD1. This CDR3 contains 13 residues. In germline, CDR1 is KGHDR, CDR2 SFDVKD. J lost 5 bases, V lost 9 bases, and 5 bases had no gene match. The CDR3 nucleotides read TGTGCCACCGGGGACAGGGGGTCAAACGAGCAGTACTTC. This sequence encodes CATGDRGSNEQYF.

This chain connects TRBV19 to TRBJ2-7; TRBD1 is a possible D gene (6 bases). Germline V gene data show CDR1 as LNHDA and CDR2 as SQIVND (reference sequence). This CDR3 comprises 16 residues. Trimming removed 4 bases at V and 0 bases at J, with 16 bases between. CDR3 residues: CASSTLLTGHSYEQYF. The CDR3 nucleotides are TGTGCCAGTAGTACCCTCTTGACAGGCCACTCCTACGAGCAGTACTTC.

This chain's CDR3 is CATSRASGTGELFF. The DNA of the CDR3 is TGTGCCACCAGCAGAGCTAGCGGGACCGGGGAGCTGTTTTTT. The chain employs TRBV15 and TRBJ2-2; 8 bases match TRBD2. Germline V gives CDR1 LNHNV, CDR2 YYDKDF (reference sequence). The CDR3 covers 14 residues. V shed 1 base, J shed 5 bases, and the junction held 0 bases outside the gene matches.

This clone was detected a few times. The rearrangement links TRBV11-2 to TRBJ2-5; the D is unclear. The CDR3 loop spans 14 amino acids. V lost 4 bases, J lost 4 bases, and 13 bases lay in between. The germline gives CDR1 SGHAT, CDR2 FQNNGV. As DNA, the CDR3 is TGTGCCAGCAGCTACGCCAGGCTGGCAGAGACCCAGTACTTC. Its protein product is CASSYARLAETQYF.